A few counts support the clone carrying this TCR beta chain. As processed by the authors: Using reference gene primer amplification, nucleated cell counts were estimated. Repertoires were generated with immunoSEQ multiplex PCR, while TCRdb's copy carries only in-frame clones and drops some. The V and J calls and clone size are taken from that table; D and trimming were inferred from the DNA. The table records approximately 210,000 clones, almost 85% of them present only once. The data stem from a study of blood T cell repertoires in COVID-19. Overall study: The United States, Italy and Spain were the sources of the acute and convalescent COVID-19 samples. The cDNA or gDNA used as material had been derived from T cells, B-cell-depleted T cells, or PBMCs.

Germline-derived CDR1 and CDR2 are MNHEY and SMNVEV (reference sequence). This CDR3 spans 13 amino acids. The V and J ends lost 2 bases and 3 bases respectively, with 8 bases between them. The receptor's source is a woman in her forties with acute or convalescent COVID-19. The chain joins TRBV27 to TRBJ2-7; possible D gene TRBD2, 6 bases. The sequenced sample consisted of peripheral blood. The chain's CDR3 is CASSLREYYEQYF. The CDR3 DNA follows: TGTGCCAGCAGTTTACGGGAGTACTACGAGCAGTACTTC.